This TCR beta chain emerged from a study of T-cell memory formation after mild COVID-19. CDR3 size: 13 residues. With 0 bases removed from V and 5 bases from J, the gap between germline ends came to 8 bases. Germline V gene lookup returns CDR1 SEHNR and CDR2 FQNEAQ (reference sequence). Study findings and constraints: Within pre-infection memory, some responding clones were found, suggesting cross-reactive memory joined.

This clonotype turned up a few times. Antigen unknown. TCRdb passed the 5' RACE reads through MiXCR, listing each CDR3 protein once. The sample lists 400,000 to 500,000 distinct CDR3 sequences; 15% to 25% were seen once. The sequenced sample consisted of PBMCs or a T cell subset sorted from them (not recorded which). The chain uses TRBV7-9 and TRBJ2-7; D may be TRBD2 (5 bases). The TCR sequence derives from an adult woman who had mild COVID-19 (a few samples of this study predate the infection). Cell type and time point are not known. The CDR3 region is CASSLAEAHEQYF. For the CDR3, the DNA is TGTGCCAGCAGCTTAGCGGAGGCTCACGAGCAGTACTTC. The whole variable domain, remainder taken from reference TRBV7-9 and TRBJ2-7, is DTGVSQNPRHKITKRGQNVTFRCDPISEHNRLYWYRQTLGQGPEFLTYFQNEAQLEKSRLLSDRFSAERPKGSFSTLEIQRTEQGDSAMYLCASSLAEAHEQYFGPGTRLTVT.